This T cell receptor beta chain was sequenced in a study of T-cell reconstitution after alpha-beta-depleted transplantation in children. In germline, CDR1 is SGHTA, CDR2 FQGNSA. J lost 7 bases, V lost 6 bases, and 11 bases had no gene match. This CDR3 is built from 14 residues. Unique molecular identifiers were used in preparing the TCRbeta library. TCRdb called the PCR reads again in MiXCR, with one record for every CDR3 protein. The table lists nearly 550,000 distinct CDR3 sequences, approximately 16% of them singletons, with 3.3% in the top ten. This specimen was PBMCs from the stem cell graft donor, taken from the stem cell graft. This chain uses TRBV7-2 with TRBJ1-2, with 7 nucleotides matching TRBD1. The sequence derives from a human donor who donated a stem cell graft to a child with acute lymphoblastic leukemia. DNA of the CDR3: TGTGCCAGCAGTTCTCTCAGGGGGGAAGGTGGCTACACCTTC. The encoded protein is CASSSLRGEGGYTF.